This T cell receptor beta chain was observed in a study of metastatic and nonmetastatic thyroid tumors. In the study overall: It was across blood and tumor or nodule tissue from malignant and benign thyroid patients that repertoires were compared.

Germline values: CDR1 SEHNR, CDR2 FQNEAQ (reference sequence). The CDR3 loop spans 14 amino acids. V dropped 4 bases and J dropped 3; count of bases not matched to a gene: 6. MiXCR was used by TCRdb to re-call the PCR reads. Counted here are around 25,000 clones, more than 13% occurring once; the ten biggest clones make up approximately 3.4%. Nobody among the patients had been given any treatment before thyroid surgery. This TCR was sampled from a female donor with papillary thyroid cancer or a benign thyroid nodule (not recorded which). Some clones in this sample may be carry-over from other donors' samples. V usage is TRBV7-9 and J usage is TRBJ2-7; TRBD1 agrees at 7 bases. The source material was blood. DNA of the CDR3: TGTGCCAGCAGCTCGACAGGGACCGTCTACGAGCAGTACTTC. It specifies CASSSTGTVYEQYF.